This TCR beta chain was captured in a study of T-cell memory formation after mild COVID-19. MiXCR, run by TCRdb on the 5' RACE reads, gives a single entry per CDR3 protein. The sample has about 390,000 distinct CDR3 sequences, 15% to 20% seen once. This clonotype showed up just a few times. Its specificity is not known. There are 18 residues in the CDR3. Trimming took 10 bases from V and 1 from J; bases not matched to a gene: 17. Germline loops: CDR1 MDHEN, CDR2 SYDVKM. Notes on the study in general: Contracting CD4+ clones lay largely in CM and EM, with CD8+ ones residing in EMRA.

This clonotype originated in a man younger than 30 who had mild COVID-19 (a few samples of this study predate the infection). Cell type and time point are not known. The chain recombines TRBV28 with TRBJ2-5; 11 bases align to TRBD2. Specimen: PBMCs or a T cell subset sorted from them (not recorded which). CDR3 sequence: CATSGTWTSGQLQETQYF. The DNA for the CDR3 is TGTGCCACCTCAGGCACCTGGACTAGCGGGCAGCTCCAAGAGACCCAGTACTTC. Together with reference TRBV28 and TRBJ2-5, the CDR3 gives the full variable domain: DVKVTQSSRYLVKRTGEKVFLECVQDMDHENMFWYRQDPGLGLRLIYFSYDVKMKEKGDIPEGYSVSREKKERFSLILESASTNQTSMYLCATSGTWTSGQLQETQYFGPGTRLLVL.